The 12 T cell receptor beta chains given below trace back to one sample, sequenced in a study of CD8 T cells in ankylosing spondylitis. Overall study findings and caveats: Several highly homologous variants made up a TCR beta motif that seemed to typify ankylosing spondylitis blood.

Their antigens remain unidentified. TCRdb ran MiXCR on the 5' RACE reads and lists one entry per CDR3 protein. The repertoire holds about 750,000 distinct CDR3 sequences, with around 20% as singletons. The sample comprised blood, either unsorted or a sorted T cell fraction (not recorded which). The receptors were gathered from a male donor with ankylosing spondylitis.

This clonotype was seen repeatedly, ten times or more. The chain has TRBV12-3 or TRBV12-4 and TRBJ2-2, with TRBD2 identical over 9 bases. This CDR3 spans 19 amino acids. J gave up 0 bases and V 0 bases, and 8 bases lay outside the gene matches. The CDR3 loop reads CASSLAVAGGLANTGELFF. CDR3 DNA sequence: TGTGCCAGCAGTTTAGCCGTGGCGGGGGGGCTCGCGAACACCGGGGAGCTGTTTTTT.

V usage is TRBV28 and J usage is TRBJ2-7; D possibly corresponds to TRBD2 (5 bases). The CDR3 contains 13 residues. Germline assignment: CDR1 MDHEN and CDR2 SYDVKM. V was shortened by 8 bases and J by 6 bases, with 17 bases between the two germline ends. The CDR3 DNA reads TGTGCCAGCGGACTCCCGGGCCCTTTCGAGCAGTACTTC. Translated, it gives CASGLPGPFEQYF.

Many counts were recorded for this clonotype. This rearrangement joins TRBV28 to TRBJ2-5; a possible D gene is TRBD1 (5 bases). The germline CDR1 and CDR2 sequences are MDHEN and SYDVKM. This CDR3 is 13 amino acids long. The V and J ends lost 8 bases and 4 bases respectively, with 14 bases between them. Written as DNA, the CDR3 is TGTGCCAGCGGGGCTTTCCCGGGAGAGACCCAGTACTTC. Protein: CASGAFPGETQYF.

This clonotype was seen a handful of times. The rearrangement joins TRBV28 to TRBJ1-1; D gene unclear. Germline loops: CDR1 MDHEN, CDR2 SYDVKM. The CDR3 covers 14 residues. Trimming removed 5 bases from V and 3 bases from J, with 13 bases in between. The CDR3 nucleotides are TGTGCCAGCAGTCCGCCCCGGACCTACACTGAAGCTTTCTTT. Translation: CASSPPRTYTEAFF.

The table lists this clonotype with a few counts. The rearrangement uses TRBV20-1 and TRBJ1-5; D gene uncertain. This CDR3 contains 12 residues. CDR1 and CDR2 (germline): DFQATT, SNEGSKA (reference sequence). Between the trimmed V and J ends, which lost 0 bases and 6 bases, there was a span of 6 bases. The CDR3 nucleotides read TGCAGTGCTAGAGATAGGGCTCAGCCCCAGCATTTT. Translating it yields CSARDRAQPQHF.

This clonotype was seen repeatedly, ten times or more. V usage is TRBV12-3 or TRBV12-4 and J usage is TRBJ2-1, with 8 nucleotides matching TRBD2. The trim removed 3 bases at V and 6 bases at J, leaving 7 bases unmatched. This CDR3 is 15 amino acids long. CDR3 nucleotides: TGTGCCAGCAGTTTCCCCAGCGGGAGTTTCAATGAGCAGTTCTTC. Its protein product is CASSFPSGSFNEQFF.

The chain employs TRBV5-6 and TRBJ2-1, with no clear D. Germline V gives CDR1 SGHDT, CDR2 YYEEEE. V gave up 5 bases and J gave up 7 bases, with 13 bases separating them. The CDR3 is 13 residues long. The CDR3: CASSLTAANEQFF. The CDR3, as DNA: TGTGCCAGCAGTCTGACCGCTGCTAATGAGCAGTTCTTC. The full variable domain, its missing parts supplied by reference TRBV5-6 and TRBJ2-1, is DAGVTQSPTHLIKTRGQQVTLRCSPKSGHDTVSWYQQALGQGPQFIFQYYEEEERQRGNFPDRFSGHQFPNYSSELNVNALLLGDSALYLCASSLTAANEQFFGPGTRLTVL.

V usage is TRBV5-8 and J usage is TRBJ2-7; tentative D call: TRBD2 (5 bases). The CDR3 covers 17 residues. Deletions cut 3 bases from V and 0 bases from J, with 19 bases between. The germline gives CDR1 SGHTS, CDR2 YDEGEE. Written as DNA, the CDR3 is TGTGCCAGCAGCTCGGGGAAAATTCTCGTCAGCTCCTACGAGCAGTACTTC. As protein: CASSSGKILVSSYEQYF.

The rearrangement uses TRBV4-1 and TRBJ2-5; no reliable D call. The CDR3 extends over 14 amino acids. The V gene's germline CDR1 is MGHRA and CDR2 YSYEKL. V was trimmed by 0 bases and J by 2 bases, leaving 7 bases between them. The CDR3 loop reads CASSQEGWQETQYF. The CDR3, as DNA: TGCGCCAGCAGCCAAGAGGGCTGGCAAGAGACCCAGTACTTC.

The V and J genes are TRBV4-1 and TRBJ1-1; 7 bases match TRBD1. Unmatched junction bases numbered 13, after V lost 2 bases and J lost 1 base. This CDR3 is built from 18 residues. The germline V gene encodes CDR1 MGHRA and CDR2 YSYEKL. The DNA of the CDR3 is TGCGCCAGCAGCCAACTCTCCCCCTTCAGGGGGAAGAACACTGAAGCTTTCTTT. The encoded protein is CASSQLSPFRGKNTEAFF.

The chain uses TRBV12-3 or TRBV12-4 and TRBJ1-4, with D perhaps matching TRBD1 (5 bases). This CDR3 contains 15 residues. Trimming removed 5 bases at V and 3 bases at J, with 13 bases between. CDR3 region: CASSDNRDANEKLFF. The CDR3 region has the DNA TGTGCCAGCAGTGACAACCGGGACGCTAATGAAAAACTGTTTTTT.

The V call is TRBV20-1, the J call TRBJ2-1; the D gene is possibly TRBD1 (5 bases). The CDR3 has 11 residues. V was shortened by 5 bases and J by 11 bases, with 13 bases between the two germline ends. Germline V gene lookup returns CDR1 DFQATT and CDR2 SNEGSKA (reference sequence). As DNA, the CDR3 is TGCAGTGCTGGATCCAGGGATCAGCAGTTCTTC. Translated: CSAGSRDQQFF.